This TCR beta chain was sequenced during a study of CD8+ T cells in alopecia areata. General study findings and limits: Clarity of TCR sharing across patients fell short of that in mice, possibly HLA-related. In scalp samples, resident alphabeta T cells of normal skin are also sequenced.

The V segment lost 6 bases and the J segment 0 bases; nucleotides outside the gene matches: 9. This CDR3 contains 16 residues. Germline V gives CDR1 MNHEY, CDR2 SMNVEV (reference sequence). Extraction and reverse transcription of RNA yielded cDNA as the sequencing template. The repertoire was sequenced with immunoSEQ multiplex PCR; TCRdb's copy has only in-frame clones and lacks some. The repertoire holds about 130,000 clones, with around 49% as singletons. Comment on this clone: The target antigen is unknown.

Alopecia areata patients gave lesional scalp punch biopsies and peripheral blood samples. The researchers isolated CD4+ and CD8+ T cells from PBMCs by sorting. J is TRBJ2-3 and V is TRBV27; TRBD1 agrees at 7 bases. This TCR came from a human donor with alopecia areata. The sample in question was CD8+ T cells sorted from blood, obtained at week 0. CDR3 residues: CASRTWTGGSTDTQYF. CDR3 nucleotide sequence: TGTGCCAGCAGGACTTGGACAGGCGGGAGCACAGATACGCAGTATTTT.